This T cell receptor (beta chain) was obtained from a study of blood T cell repertoires in COVID-19. Under the authors' procedure: Estimation of nucleated cell counts was performed using reference gene primer amplification. TCRdb's table, derived via immunoSEQ multiplex PCR, lists solely in-frame clones and lacks some. The DNA was the basis for D and trimming; V, J and clone size are from that table. The table records some 370,000 clones, around four fifths of them present only once. V shed 4 bases and J shed 11 bases, with 17 bases lying between them. Germline CDR1 and CDR2: MNHEY and SMNVEV (reference sequence). The CDR3 is 13 amino acids. For recovered donors of Cohort 3, there were two negative PCRs, clearance, or symptom resolution. This clone has just a few counts.

The chain joins TRBV27 to TRBJ1-1, with D maybe TRBD1 (6 bases). This TCR was recovered from a woman between 50 and 59 years old who had recovered from COVID-19. Source material: PBMCs or T cells enriched from blood (not recorded which). The CDR3 DNA is TGTGCCAGCAGTTCCCCTGTGGGGGGGCACGCTTTCTTT. Residues: CASSSPVGGHAFF.